Described below is a single T cell receptor (beta chain) sequence and its context. The data were obtained in a study of blood T cell repertoires in COVID-19. Trimming cost V 5 bases and J 3 bases, with 8 bases left between them. The CDR3 length is 13 residues. Germline V gene sequence: CDR1 LNHDA, CDR2 SQIVND (reference sequence). Clones were sequenced by immunoSEQ multiplex PCR, and TCRdb holds only the in-frame ones, with some missing. The table has about 130,000 clones, approximately 80% seen once. The rearrangement uses TRBV19 and TRBJ1-5; tentatively, D is TRBD1 (6 bases). The material sequenced was peripheral blood. This TCR came from a woman aged 80 or over with acute or convalescent COVID-19. Here the CDR3 reads CASSGQNNQPQHF. CDR3 coding DNA: TGTGCCAGTAGTGGACAGAACAATCAGCCCCAGCATTTT.